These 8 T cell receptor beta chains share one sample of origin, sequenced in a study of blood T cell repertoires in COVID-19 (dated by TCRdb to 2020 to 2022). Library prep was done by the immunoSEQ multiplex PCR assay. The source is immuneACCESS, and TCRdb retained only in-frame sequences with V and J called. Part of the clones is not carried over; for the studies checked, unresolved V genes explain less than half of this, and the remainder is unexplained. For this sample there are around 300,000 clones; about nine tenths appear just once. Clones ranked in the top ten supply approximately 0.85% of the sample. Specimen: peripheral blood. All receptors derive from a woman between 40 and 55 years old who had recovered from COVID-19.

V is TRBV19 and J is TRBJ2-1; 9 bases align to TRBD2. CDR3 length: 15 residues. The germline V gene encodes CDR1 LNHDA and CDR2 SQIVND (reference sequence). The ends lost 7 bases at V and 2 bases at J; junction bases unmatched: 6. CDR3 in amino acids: CASTLIAGAYNEQFF. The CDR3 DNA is TGTGCCAGTACCCTCATAGCGGGAGCCTACAATGAGCAGTTCTTC. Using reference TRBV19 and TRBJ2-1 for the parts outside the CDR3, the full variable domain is DGGITQSPKYLFRKEGQNVTLSCEQNLNHDAMYWYRQDPGQGLRLIYYSQIVNDFQKGDIAEGYSVSREKKESFPLTVTSAQKNPTAFYLCASTLIAGAYNEQFFGPGTRLTVL.

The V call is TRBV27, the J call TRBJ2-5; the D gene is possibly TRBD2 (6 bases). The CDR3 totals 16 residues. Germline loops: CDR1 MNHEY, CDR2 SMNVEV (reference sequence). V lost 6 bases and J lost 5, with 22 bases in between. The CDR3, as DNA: TGTGCCAGCAGACATTCCCGAGACGGGGGAATGGAGACCCAGTACTTC. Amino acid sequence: CASRHSRDGGMETQYF.

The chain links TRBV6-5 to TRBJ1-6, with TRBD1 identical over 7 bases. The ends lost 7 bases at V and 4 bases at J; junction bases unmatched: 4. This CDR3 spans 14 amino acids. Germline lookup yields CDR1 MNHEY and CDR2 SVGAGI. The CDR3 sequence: CASTPGQYNSPLHF. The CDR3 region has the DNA TGTGCCAGCACCCCGGGACAGTATAATTCACCCCTCCACTTT.

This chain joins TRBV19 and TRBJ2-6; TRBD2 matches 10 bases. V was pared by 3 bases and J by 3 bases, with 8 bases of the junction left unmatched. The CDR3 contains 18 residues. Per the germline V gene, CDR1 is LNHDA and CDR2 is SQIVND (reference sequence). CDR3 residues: CASSIRSGRARGANVLTF. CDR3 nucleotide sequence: TGTGCCAGTAGTATCCGGAGCGGGAGGGCCCGTGGGGCCAACGTCCTGACTTTC.

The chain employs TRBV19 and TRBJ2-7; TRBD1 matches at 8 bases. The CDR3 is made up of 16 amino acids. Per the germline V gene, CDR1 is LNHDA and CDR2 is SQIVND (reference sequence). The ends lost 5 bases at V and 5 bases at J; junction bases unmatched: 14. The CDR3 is CASSPNSGAGGNEQYF. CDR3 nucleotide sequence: TGTGCCAGTAGTCCCAACTCCGGGGCAGGGGGCAACGAGCAGTACTTC.

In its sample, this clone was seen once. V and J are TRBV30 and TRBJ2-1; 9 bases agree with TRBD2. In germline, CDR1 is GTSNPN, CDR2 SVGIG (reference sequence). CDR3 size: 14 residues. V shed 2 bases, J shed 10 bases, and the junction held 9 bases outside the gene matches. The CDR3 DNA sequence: TGTGCCTGGAGTCTCGGCGGGAGGGCCGACGAGCAGTTCTTC. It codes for CAWSLGGRADEQFF.

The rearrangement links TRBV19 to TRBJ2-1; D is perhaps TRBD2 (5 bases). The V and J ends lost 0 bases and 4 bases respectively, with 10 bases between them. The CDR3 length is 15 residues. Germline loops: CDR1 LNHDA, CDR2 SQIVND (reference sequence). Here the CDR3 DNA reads TGTGCCAGTAGTATAGACGGGATGTCTTACAATGAGCAGTTCTTC. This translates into CASSIDGMSYNEQFF.

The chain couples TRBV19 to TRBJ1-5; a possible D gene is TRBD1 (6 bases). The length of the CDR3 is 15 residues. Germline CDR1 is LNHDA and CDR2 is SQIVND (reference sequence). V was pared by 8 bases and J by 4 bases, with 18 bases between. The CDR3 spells CASQTGVFGNQPQHF. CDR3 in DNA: TGTGCCAGTCAGACAGGAGTCTTTGGGAATCAGCCCCAGCATTTT. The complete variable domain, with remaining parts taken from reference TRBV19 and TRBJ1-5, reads DGGITQSPKYLFRKEGQNVTLSCEQNLNHDAMYWYRQDPGQGLRLIYYSQIVNDFQKGDIAEGYSVSREKKESFPLTVTSAQKNPTAFYLCASQTGVFGNQPQHFGDGTRLSIL.